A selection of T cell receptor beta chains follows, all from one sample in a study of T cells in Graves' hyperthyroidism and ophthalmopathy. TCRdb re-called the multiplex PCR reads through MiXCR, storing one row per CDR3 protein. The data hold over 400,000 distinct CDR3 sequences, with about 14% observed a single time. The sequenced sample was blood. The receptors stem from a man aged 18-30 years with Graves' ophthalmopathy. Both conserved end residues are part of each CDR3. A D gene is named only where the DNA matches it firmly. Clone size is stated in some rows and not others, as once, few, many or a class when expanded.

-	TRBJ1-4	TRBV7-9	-	CASSLDSGGNEKLFF	TGTGCCAGCAGCCTAGACAGTGGCGGTAATGAAAAACTGTTTTTT
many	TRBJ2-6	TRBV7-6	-	CASSLDLSGANVLTF	TGCGCCAGCAGCTTGGATCTATCTGGGGCCAACGTCCTGACTTTC
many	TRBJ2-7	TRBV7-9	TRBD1	CASSRTGGVRWEQYF	TGTGCCAGCAGCCGAACAGGGGGCGTACGTTGGGAGCAGTACTTC
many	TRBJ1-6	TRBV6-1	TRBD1	CASSAQGVRNSPLHF	TGTGCCAGCAGTGCCCAGGGGGTTAGGAATTCACCCCTCCACTTT
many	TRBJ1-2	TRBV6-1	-	CASSSGIGPGAYGYTF	TGTGCCAGCAGTTCCGGAATAGGACCGGGGGCTTATGGCTACACCTTC
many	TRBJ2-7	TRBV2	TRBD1	CASSEGDRGIYEQYF	TGTGCCAGCAGTGAAGGGGACAGGGGAATCTACGAGCAGTACTTC
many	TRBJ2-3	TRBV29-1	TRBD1	CSVGGQGGSRTDTQYF	TGCAGCGTGGGAGGACAGGGAGGTTCCCGCACAGATACGCAGTATTTT
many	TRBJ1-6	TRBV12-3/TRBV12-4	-	CASTPYSKNSPLHF	TGTGCCAGCACCCCCTATAGCAAGAATTCACCCCTCCACTTT
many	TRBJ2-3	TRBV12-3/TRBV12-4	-	CASSLRAGTDTQYF	TGTGCCAGCAGTTTGAGGGCCGGTACAGATACGCAGTATTTT
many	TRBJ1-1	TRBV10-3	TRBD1	CAITRQGASVDTEAFF	TGTGCCATCACCAGACAGGGGGCTTCTGTTGACACTGAAGCTTTCTTT
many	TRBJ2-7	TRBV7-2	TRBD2	CASSRLAETYEQYF	TGTGCCAGCAGCAGGCTAGCGGAAACCTACGAGCAGTACTTC
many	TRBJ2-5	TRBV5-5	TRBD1	CASSFRDRVSETQYF	TGTGCCAGCAGCTTCCGGGACAGGGTCTCAGAGACCCAGTACTTC
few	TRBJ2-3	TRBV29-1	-	CSVGKGQFGDTQYF	TGCAGCGTTGGTAAGGGGCAGTTCGGGGATACGCAGTATTTT
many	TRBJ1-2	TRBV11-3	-	CASSLDVYGYTF	TGTGCCAGCAGCTTGGACGTCTATGGCTACACCTTC
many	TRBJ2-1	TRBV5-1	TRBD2	CASSLVLAGVNEQFF	TGCGCCAGCAGCTTGGTTCTAGCGGGAGTAAATGAGCAGTTCTTC
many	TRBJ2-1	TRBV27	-	CASSSFRGPNEQFF	TGTGCCAGCAGTTCTTTCCGGGGTCCCAATGAGCAGTTCTTC
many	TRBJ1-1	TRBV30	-	CAWSRLRRGARPEAFF	TGTGCCTGGAGCCGACTAAGGCGGGGGGCTAGGCCTGAAGCTTTCTTT
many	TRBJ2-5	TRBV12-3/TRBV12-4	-	CASRTDRETQYF	TGTGCCAGCAGGACTGATAGAGAGACCCAGTACTTC
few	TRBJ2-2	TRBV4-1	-	CASSPERGVGGELFF	TGCGCCAGCAGCCCCGAAAGGGGCGTGGGCGGGGAGCTGTTTTTT
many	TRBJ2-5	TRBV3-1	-	CASSHFRETQYF	TGTGCCAGCAGCCATTTCAGAGAGACCCAGTACTTC
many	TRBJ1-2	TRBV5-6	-	CASSSLPKGGPNYGYTF	TGTGCCAGCAGCAGCCTACCGAAAGGGGGTCCTAACTATGGCTACACCTTC
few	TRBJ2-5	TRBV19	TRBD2	CASSIDSGRAETQYF	TGTGCCAGTAGTATAGATTCCGGGAGGGCCGAGACCCAGTACTTC
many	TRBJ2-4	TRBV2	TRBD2	CASINSGTMNIQYF	TGTGCCAGCATTAATAGCGGGACAATGAACATTCAGTACTTC
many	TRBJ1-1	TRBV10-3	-	CAISAGTVPNTEAFF	TGTGCCATCAGCGCAGGGACGGTGCCGAACACTGAAGCTTTCTTT
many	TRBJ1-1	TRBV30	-	CAWKTTGGTEAFF	TGTGCCTGGAAAACCACCGGAGGTACTGAAGCTTTCTTT
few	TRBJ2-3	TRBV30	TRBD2	CAWSVGGGQDTQYF	TGTGCCTGGAGTGTCGGGGGGGGTCAAGATACGCAGTATTTT
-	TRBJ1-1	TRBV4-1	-	CASSQGPVQGSTEAFF	TGCGCCAGCAGCCAAGGCCCTGTACAGGGAAGCACTGAAGCTTTCTTT
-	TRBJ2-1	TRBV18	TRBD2	CASSPRGLAGFNEQFF	TGTGCCAGCTCACCACGGGGACTAGCGGGATTCAATGAGCAGTTCTTC
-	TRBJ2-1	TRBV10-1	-	CASSEAGYNEQFF	TGCGCCAGCAGTGAAGCAGGGTACAATGAGCAGTTCTTC
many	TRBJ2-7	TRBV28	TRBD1	CATQGAYEQYF	TGTGCCACACAGGGGGCCTACGAGCAGTACTTC
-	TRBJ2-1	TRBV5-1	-	CASSLRANTYNEQFF	TGCGCCAGCAGCTTGAGGGCTAACACCTACAATGAGCAGTTCTTC
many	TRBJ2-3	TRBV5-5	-	CASSPQAHTQYF	TGTGCCAGCAGTCCGCAAGCGCATACGCAGTATTTT
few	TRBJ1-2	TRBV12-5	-	CASGLLGAMIYGYTF	TGTGCTAGTGGCCTTCTGGGGGCTATGATCTATGGCTACACCTTC
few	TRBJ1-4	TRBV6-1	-	CASMVIGGSLNPNEKLFF	TGTGCCAGCATGGTAATCGGGGGCTCACTTAATCCTAATGAAAAACTGTTTTTT
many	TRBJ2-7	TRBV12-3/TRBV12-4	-	CASKGGTYEQYF	TGTGCCAGCAAAGGGGGTACCTACGAGCAGTACTTC
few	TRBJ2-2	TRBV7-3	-	CASSSGLHMGELFF	TGTGCCAGCAGCTCGGGACTCCATATGGGGGAGCTGTTTTTT
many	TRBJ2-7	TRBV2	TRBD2	CASSEWVVQGLAGEFEQYF	TGTGCCAGCAGTGAGTGGGTGGTACAGGGACTAGCGGGAGAGTTCGAGCAGTACTTC
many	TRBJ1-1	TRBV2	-	CASSPRWEAFF	TGTGCCAGCAGTCCCCGGTGGGAAGCTTTCTTT